This T cell receptor beta chain was documented in a study of Tregs in tolerant kidney transplant recipients. Clones were sequenced by immunoSEQ multiplex PCR, and TCRdb holds only the in-frame ones, with some missing. The table has about 110,000 clones, around 90% seen once. The CDR3 consists of 17 residues. Trimming removed 0 bases from V and 4 bases from J; junction bases left unmatched: 10. The germline V gene encodes CDR1 LNHNV and CDR2 YYDKDF (reference sequence). The clonotype originates from a human donor who received a combined kidney and bone marrow transplant. This sequence joins TRBV15 and TRBJ2-7, with 9 bases identical to TRBD1. The source was CD4+ T cells from blood, collected before the transplant. The CDR3 reads CATSRDPPGQGVYEQYF. The CDR3 coding sequence is TGTGCCACCAGCAGAGATCCCCCGGGACAGGGTGTGTACGAGCAGTACTTC.